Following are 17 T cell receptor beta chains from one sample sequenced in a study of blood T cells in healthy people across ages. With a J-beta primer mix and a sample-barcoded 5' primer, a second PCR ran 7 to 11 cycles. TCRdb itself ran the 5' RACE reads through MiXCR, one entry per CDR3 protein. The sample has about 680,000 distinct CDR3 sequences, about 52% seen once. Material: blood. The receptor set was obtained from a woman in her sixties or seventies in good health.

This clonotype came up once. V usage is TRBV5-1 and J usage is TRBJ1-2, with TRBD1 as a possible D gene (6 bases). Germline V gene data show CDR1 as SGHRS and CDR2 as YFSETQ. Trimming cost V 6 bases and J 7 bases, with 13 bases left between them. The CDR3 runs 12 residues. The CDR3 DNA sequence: TGCGCCAGCATGTCAGGGGCTGGTGGCTACACCTTC. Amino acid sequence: CASMSGAGGYTF.

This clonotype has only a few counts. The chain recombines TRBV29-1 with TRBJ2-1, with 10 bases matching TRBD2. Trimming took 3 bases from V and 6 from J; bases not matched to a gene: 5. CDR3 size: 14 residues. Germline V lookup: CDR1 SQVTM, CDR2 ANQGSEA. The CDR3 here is CSVDPWTSGNEQFF. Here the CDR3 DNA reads TGCAGCGTTGATCCCTGGACTAGCGGCAATGAGCAGTTCTTC.

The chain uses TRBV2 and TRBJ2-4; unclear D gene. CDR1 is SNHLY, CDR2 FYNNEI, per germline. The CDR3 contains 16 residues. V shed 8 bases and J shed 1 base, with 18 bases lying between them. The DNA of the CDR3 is TGTGCCAGCGATGCCGGACGCTTGGGGGCCAAAAACATTCAGTACTTC. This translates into CASDAGRLGAKNIQYF.

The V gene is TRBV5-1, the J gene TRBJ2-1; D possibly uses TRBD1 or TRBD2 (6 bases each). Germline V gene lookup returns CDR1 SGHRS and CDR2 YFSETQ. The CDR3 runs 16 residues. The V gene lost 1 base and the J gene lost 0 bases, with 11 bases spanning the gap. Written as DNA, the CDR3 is TGCGCCAGCAGCTTGTTAACGGGGGCCTCCTACAATGAGCAGTTCTTC. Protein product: CASSLLTGASYNEQFF.

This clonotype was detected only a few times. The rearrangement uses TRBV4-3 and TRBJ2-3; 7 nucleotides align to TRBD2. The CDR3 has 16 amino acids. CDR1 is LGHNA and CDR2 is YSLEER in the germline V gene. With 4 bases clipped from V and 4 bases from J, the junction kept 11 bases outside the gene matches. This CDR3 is CASSPSRGGPSDTQYF. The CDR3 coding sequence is TGCGCCAGCAGCCCCTCTCGGGGAGGGCCCTCAGATACGCAGTATTTT.

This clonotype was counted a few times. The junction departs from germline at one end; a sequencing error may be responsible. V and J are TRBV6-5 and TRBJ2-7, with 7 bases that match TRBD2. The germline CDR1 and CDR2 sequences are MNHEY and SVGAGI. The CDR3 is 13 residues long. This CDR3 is CASSDSGGGEQYF. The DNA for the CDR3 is TGTGCCAGCAGTGACTCGGGGGGTGGCGAGCAGTACTTC.

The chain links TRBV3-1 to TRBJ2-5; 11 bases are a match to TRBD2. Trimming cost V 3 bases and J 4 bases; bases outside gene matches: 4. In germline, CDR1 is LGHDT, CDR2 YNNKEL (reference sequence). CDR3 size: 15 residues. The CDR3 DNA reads TGTGCCAGCAGCCAGACCGGACTAGCGGGAGAGACCCAGTACTTC. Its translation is CASSQTGLAGETQYF.

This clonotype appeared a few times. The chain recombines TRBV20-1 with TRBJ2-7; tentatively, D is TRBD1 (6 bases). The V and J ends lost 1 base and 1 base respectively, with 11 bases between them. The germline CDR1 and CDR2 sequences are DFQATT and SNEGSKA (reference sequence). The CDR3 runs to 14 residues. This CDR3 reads CSARARTASYEQYF. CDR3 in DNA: TGCAGTGCTAGAGCTCGGACAGCGTCCTACGAGCAGTACTTC.

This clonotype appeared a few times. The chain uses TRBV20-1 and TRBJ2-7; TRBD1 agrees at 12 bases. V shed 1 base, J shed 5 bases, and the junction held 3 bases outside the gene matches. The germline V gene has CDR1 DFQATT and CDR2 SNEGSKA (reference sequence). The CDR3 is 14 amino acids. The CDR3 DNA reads TGCAGTGCTAGAGGGGACAGGGGGCAACACGAGCAGTACTTC. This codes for CSARGDRGQHEQYF.

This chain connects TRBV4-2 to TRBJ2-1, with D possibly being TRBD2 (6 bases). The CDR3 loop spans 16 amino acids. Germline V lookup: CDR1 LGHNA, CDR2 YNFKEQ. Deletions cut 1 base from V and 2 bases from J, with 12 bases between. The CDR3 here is CASSQGAAGTYNEQFF. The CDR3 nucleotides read TGTGCCAGCAGCCAAGGGGCGGCGGGAACCTACAATGAGCAGTTCTTC.

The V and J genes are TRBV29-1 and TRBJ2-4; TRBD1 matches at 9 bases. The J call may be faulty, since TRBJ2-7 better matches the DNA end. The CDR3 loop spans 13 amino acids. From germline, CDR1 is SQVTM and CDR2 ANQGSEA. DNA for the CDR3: TGCAGCGCTATACAGGGGGCGAAGGACGAGCAGTACTTC. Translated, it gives CSAIQGAKDEQYF.

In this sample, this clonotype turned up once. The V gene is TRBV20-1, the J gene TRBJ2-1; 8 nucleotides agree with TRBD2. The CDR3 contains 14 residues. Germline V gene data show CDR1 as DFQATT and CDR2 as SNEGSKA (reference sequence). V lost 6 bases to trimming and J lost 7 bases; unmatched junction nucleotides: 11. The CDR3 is CSAVIAGLWNEQFF. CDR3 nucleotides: TGCAGTGCCGTGATAGCGGGATTGTGGAATGAGCAGTTCTTC.

CDR3 nucleotides: TGTGCCAGCAGCTTTGCCGGGACAGGGACCTACAATGAGCAGTTCTTC. Its protein product is CASSFAGTGTYNEQFF. The V and J genes are TRBV7-2 and TRBJ2-1, with 9 bases fitting TRBD1. Trimming removed 3 bases from V and 2 bases from J; junction bases left unmatched: 5. CDR1 and CDR2 (germline): SGHTA, FQGNSA. CDR3 length equals 16 residues.

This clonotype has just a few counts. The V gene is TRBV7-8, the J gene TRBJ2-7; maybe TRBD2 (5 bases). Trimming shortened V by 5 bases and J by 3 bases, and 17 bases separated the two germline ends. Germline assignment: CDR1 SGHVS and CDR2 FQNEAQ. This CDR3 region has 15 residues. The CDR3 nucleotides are TGTGCCAGCAGCACAAGGACTCCCTCCAACTACGAGCAGTACTTC. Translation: CASSTRTPSNYEQYF.

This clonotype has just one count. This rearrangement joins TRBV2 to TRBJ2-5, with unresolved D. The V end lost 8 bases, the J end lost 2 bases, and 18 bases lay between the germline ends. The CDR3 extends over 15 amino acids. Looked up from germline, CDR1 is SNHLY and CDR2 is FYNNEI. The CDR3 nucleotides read TGTGCCAGCGCATCTCCCACGGGCCTACAAGAGACCCAGTACTTC. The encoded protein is CASASPTGLQETQYF. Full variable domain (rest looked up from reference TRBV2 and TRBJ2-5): EPEVTQTPSHQVTQMGQEVILRCVPISNHLYFYWYRQILGQKVEFLVSFYNNEISEKSEIFDDQFSVERPDGSNFTLKIRSTKLEDSAMYFCASASPTGLQETQYFGPGTRLLVL.

This CDR3 reads CASCQGIEAFF. For the CDR3, the DNA is TGTGCCAGCTGTCAGGGGATTGAAGCTTTCTTT. This chain connects TRBV6-2 or TRBV6-3 to TRBJ1-1; D possibly corresponds to TRBD1 (6 bases). The V gene's germline CDR1 is MNHEY and CDR2 SVGEGT. The CDR3 has 11 amino acids. V was pared by 8 bases and J by 7 bases, with 11 bases between.

Here the CDR3 reads CASSNGSGGYNEQYF. The DNA of the CDR3 is TGCGCCAGCAGCAACGGGAGTGGAGGATACAATGAGCAGTACTTC. The chain links TRBV5-1 to TRBJ2-5; D might be TRBD2 (6 bases). CDR1 and CDR2 from the germline V gene are SGHRS and YFSETQ. V lost 4 bases, J lost 11 bases, and 24 bases lay in between. The CDR3 totals 15 residues.